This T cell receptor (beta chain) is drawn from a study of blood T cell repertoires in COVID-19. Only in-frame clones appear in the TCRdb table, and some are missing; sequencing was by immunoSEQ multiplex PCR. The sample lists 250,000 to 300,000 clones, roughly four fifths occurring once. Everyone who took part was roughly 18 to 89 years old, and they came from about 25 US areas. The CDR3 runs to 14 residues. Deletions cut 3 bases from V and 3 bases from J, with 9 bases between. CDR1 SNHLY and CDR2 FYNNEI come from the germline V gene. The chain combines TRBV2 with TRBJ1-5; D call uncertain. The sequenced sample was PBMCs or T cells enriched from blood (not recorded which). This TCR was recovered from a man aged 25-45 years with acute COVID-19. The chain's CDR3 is CASSDSGSNQPQHF. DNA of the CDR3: TGTGCCAGCAGTGACAGCGGTTCCAATCAGCCCCAGCATTTT.